This T cell receptor (beta chain) was recovered during a study of T cell repertoires in cytomegalovirus infection. Study information: Indications of both CMV infection and matching HLA type were provided by public TCR beta signatures. General study points: Predominance within the ex vivo response was attributable to HLA-C-restricted CMV-specific TCR beta clonotypes.

Each CDR3 protein gets one entry after TCRdb re-called the reads with MiXCR. The sample has 150,000 to 200,000 distinct CDR3 sequences, over 25% seen once; the top ten hold under 35%. The CDR3 length is 13 residues. Germline assignment: CDR1 DFQATT and CDR2 SNEGSKA (reference sequence). The V gene end was trimmed by 3 bases and the J gene end by 6 bases; junction bases not matched to a gene: 8. A few counts support this clonotype. Its antigen is as yet unknown. The chain couples TRBV20-1 to TRBJ2-7; 7 bases fit TRBD2. This clonotype was sampled from a human donor in good health (CMV status not recorded). Some clones in this sample may be carry-over from other donors' samples. The sample consisted of PBMCs. DNA for the CDR3: TGCAGTGCTAGCGGACTAGTACGGGTCGAGCAGTACTTC. It translates to CSASGLVRVEQYF.